The subject of this entry is one T cell receptor (beta chain). The antigen remains undetermined. TCRdb's table, derived via immunoSEQ multiplex PCR, lists solely in-frame clones and lacks some. This table has about 99,000 clones, roughly 90% appearing once. The data belong to a study of T cell responses to AZD1222 COVID-19 vaccine. Study results and caveats: Spike-specific TCR breadth and depth were elevated following two AZD1222 doses. It was only after the peak T cell response that any repertoires were sampled. Donor demographics were predominantly white British with a female majority; clonal diversity may be underestimated.

CDR1 and CDR2 from the germline V gene are GTSNPN and SVGIG (reference sequence). The length of the CDR3 is 15 residues. The V end lost 0 bases, the J end lost 0 bases, and 11 bases lay between the germline ends. The origin of this receptor is an adult in good health. The chain employs TRBV30 and TRBJ1-1; D is unresolved. This specimen consisted of peripheral blood, obtained on day 0 of AZD1222 vaccination. CDR3 in amino acids: CAWSVIPRMNTEAFF. CDR3 bases: TGTGCCTGGAGTGTAATACCCAGGATGAACACTGAAGCTTTCTTT.